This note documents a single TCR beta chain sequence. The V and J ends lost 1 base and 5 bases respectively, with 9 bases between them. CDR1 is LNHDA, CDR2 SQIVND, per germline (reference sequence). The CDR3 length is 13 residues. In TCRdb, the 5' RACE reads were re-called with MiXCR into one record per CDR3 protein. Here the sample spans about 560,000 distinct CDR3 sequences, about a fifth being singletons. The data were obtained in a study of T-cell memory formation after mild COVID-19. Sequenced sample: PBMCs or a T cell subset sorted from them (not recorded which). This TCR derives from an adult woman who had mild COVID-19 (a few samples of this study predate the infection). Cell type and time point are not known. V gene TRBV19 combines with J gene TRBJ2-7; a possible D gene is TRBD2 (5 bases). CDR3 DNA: TGTGCCAGTAGTATAGTTAGAGGGAACGAGCAGTACTTC. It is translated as CASSIVRGNEQYF.